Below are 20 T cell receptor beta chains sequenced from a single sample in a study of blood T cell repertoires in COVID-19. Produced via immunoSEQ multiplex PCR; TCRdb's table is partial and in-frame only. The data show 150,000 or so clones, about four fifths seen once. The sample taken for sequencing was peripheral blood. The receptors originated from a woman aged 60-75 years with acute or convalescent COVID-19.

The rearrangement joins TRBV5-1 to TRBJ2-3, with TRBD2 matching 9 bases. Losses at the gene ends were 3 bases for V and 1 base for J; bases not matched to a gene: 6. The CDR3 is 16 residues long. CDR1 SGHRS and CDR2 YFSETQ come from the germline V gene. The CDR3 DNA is TGCGCCAGCAGCTGGGCCGGGACTAGCCGCACAGATACGCAGTATTTT. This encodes CASSWAGTSRTDTQYF.

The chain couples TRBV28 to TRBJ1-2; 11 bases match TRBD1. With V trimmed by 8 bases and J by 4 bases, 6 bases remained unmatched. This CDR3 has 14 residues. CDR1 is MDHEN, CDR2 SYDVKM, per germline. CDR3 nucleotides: TGTGCCAGCGGACAGGGGGCGCAGGTCTATGGCTACACCTTC. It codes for CASGQGAQVYGYTF.

CDR3: CASGGLSYEQYF. DNA for the CDR3: TGTGCCAGCGGGGGACTTTCCTACGAGCAGTACTTC. The chain recombines TRBV2 with TRBJ2-7, with D perhaps TRBD2 (6 bases). Germline-derived CDR1 and CDR2 are SNHLY and FYNNEI. Trimming took 8 bases from V and 1 from J, leaving 9 bases between them. The CDR3 totals 12 residues.

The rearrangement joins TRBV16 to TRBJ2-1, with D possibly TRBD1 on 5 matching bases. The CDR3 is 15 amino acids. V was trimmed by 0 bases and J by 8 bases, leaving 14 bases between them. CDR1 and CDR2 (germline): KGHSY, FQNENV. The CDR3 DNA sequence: TGTGCCAGCAGCCAATCACGGCAGGGCCCCGATGAGCAGTTCTTC. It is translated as CASSQSRQGPDEQFF.

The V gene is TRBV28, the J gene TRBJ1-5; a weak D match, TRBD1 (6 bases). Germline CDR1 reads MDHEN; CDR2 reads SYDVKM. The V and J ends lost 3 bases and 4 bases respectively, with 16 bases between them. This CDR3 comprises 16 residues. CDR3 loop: CASSFATGFANQPQHF. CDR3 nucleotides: TGTGCCAGCAGTTTCGCCACAGGGTTCGCGAATCAGCCCCAGCATTTT.

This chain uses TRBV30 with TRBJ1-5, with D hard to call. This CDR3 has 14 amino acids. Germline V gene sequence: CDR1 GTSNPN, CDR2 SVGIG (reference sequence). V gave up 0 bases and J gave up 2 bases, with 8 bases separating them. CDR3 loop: CAWSVMFGNQPQHF. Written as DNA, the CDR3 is TGTGCCTGGAGTGTAATGTTCGGCAATCAGCCCCAGCATTTT.

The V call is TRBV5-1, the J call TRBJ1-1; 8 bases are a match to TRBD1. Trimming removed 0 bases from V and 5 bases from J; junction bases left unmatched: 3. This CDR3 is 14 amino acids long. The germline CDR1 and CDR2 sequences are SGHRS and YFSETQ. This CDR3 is CASSLGQGATEAFF. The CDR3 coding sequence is TGCGCCAGCAGCTTGGGGCAGGGGGCAACTGAAGCTTTCTTT.

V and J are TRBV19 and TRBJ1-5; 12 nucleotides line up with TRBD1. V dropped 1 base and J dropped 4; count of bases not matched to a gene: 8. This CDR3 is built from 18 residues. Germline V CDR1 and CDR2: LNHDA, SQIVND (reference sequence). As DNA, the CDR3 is TGTGCCAGTAGTATAGGGGTTGGGGGACAGGGGGCTAATCAGCCCCAGCATTTT. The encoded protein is CASSIGVGGQGANQPQHF.

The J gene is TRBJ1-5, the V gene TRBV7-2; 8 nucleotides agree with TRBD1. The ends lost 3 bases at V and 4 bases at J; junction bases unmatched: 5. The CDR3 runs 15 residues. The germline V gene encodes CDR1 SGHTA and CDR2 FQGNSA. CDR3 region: CASSFLTGANQPQHF. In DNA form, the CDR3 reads TGTGCCAGCAGCTTCTTGACAGGGGCAAATCAGCCCCAGCATTTT.

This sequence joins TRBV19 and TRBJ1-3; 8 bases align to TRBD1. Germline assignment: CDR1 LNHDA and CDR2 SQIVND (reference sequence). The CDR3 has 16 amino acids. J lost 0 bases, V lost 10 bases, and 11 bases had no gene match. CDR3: CATKRGTGTSGNTIYF. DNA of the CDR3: TGTGCCACCAAAAGGGGGACAGGAACCTCTGGAAACACCATATATTTT.

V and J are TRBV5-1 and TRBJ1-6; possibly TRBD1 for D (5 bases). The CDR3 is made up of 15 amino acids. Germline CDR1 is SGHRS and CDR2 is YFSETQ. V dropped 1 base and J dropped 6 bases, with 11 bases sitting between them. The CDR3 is CASSLRGLGNSPLHF. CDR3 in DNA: TGCGCCAGCAGCTTGAGGGGATTAGGTAATTCACCCCTCCACTTT.

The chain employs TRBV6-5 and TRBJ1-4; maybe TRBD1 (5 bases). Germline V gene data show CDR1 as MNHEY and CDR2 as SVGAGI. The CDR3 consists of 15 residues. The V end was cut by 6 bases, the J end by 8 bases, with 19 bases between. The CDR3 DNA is TGTGCCAGCAGCCCCCGTCTAGGGCCAGGGGAAAAACTGTTTTTT. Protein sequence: CASSPRLGPGEKLFF.

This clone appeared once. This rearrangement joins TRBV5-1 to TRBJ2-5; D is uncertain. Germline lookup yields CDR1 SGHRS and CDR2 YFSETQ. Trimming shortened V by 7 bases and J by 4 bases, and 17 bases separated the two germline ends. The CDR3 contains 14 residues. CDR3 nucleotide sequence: TGCGCCAGCTGCGAGGTCGGTGTTGCAGAGACCCAGTACTTC. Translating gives CASCEVGVAETQYF.

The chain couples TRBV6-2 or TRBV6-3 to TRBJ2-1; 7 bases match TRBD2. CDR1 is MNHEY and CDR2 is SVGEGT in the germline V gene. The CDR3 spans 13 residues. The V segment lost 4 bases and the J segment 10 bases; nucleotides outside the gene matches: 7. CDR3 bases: TGTGCCAGCAGTTTCATACGAGCGGGAGAGCAGTTCTTC. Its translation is CASSFIRAGEQFF.

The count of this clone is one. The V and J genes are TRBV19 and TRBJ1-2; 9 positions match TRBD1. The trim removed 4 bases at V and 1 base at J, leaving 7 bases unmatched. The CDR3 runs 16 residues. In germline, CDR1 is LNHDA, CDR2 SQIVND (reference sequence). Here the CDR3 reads CASSTRTGAINYGYTF. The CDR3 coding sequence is TGTGCCAGTAGTACCCGGACAGGGGCTATTAACTATGGCTACACCTTC. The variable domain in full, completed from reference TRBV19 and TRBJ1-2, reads DGGITQSPKYLFRKEGQNVTLSCEQNLNHDAMYWYRQDPGQGLRLIYYSQIVNDFQKGDIAEGYSVSREKKESFPLTVTSAQKNPTAFYLCASSTRTGAINYGYTFGSGTRLTVV.

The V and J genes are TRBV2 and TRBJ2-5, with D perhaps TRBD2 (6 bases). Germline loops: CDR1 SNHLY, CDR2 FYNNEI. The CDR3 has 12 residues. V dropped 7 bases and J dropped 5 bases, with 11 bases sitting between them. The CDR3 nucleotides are TGTGCCAGCACGACGGAGGGGGAGACCCAGTACTTC. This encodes CASTTEGETQYF.

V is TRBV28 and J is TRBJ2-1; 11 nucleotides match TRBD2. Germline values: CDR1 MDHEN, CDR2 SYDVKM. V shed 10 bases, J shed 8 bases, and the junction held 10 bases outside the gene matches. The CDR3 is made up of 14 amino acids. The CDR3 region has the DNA TGTGCCATAGGACGTAGCGGGGGGGCCTATGAGCAGTTCTTC. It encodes CAIGRSGGAYEQFF.

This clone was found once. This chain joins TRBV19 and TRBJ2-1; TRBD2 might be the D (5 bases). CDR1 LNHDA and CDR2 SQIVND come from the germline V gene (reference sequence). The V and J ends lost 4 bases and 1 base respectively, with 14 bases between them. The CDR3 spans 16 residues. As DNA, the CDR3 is TGTGCCAGTAGTAGTCGGGGATCCTTTTCCTACAATGAGCAGTTCTTC. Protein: CASSSRGSFSYNEQFF.

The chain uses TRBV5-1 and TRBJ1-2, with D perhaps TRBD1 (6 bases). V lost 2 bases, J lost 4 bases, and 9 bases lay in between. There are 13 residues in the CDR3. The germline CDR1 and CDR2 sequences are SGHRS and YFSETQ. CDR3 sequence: CASSLGGRYGYTF. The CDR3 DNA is TGCGCCAGCAGCTTAGGGGGACGCTATGGCTACACCTTC.

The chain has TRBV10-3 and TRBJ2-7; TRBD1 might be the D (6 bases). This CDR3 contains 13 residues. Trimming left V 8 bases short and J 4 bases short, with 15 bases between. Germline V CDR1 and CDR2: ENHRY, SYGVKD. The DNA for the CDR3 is TGTGCCATCCGGTCAGGGGACGCATACGAGCAGTACGTC. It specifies CAIRSGDAYEQYV.